Below, 28 T cell receptor beta chains from the same sample are listed, as sequenced in a study of Graves' ophthalmopathy and Graves' hyperthyroidism. Amplified material comprised TCR beta CDR3 regions derived from RNA transcripts. HTBI primers were employed in first-round RT-PCR, then a second-round multiplex PCR followed. Via MiXCR, TCRdb re-called the multiplex PCR reads, giving one row per CDR3 protein. The sample has some 360,000 distinct CDR3 sequences, approximately 18% seen once; the top ten hold approximately 2.4%. Sequencing was performed on peripheral blood. These receptors originate from an adult woman with stable Graves' hyperthyroidism.

This clonotype was seen many times. The rearrangement joins TRBV29-1 to TRBJ2-5; 11 bases are a match to TRBD1. Germline V lookup: CDR1 SQVTM, CDR2 ANQGSEA. This CDR3 has 15 residues. Germline trimming cut 8 bases from V and 3 bases from J; bases unmatched to any gene: 11. CDR3 sequence (DNA): TGCAGCTTCTCGAGGGACAGGGGGGGGGAAGAGACCCAGTACTTC. Its translation is CSFSRDRGGEETQYF.

This clonotype has at least ten counts. The chain couples TRBV19 to TRBJ2-3; TRBD1 agrees at 8 bases. V trimming: 9 bases; J trimming: 0 bases; junction bases outside the gene matches: 5. This CDR3 is built from 14 residues. Germline CDR1 and CDR2: LNHDA and SQIVND (reference sequence). The CDR3 sequence: CASGTGLSTDTQYF. The CDR3 bases are TGTGCCAGCGGGACAGGATTAAGCACAGATACGCAGTATTTT. The full variable domain, completed using reference TRBV19 and TRBJ2-3, is DGGITQSPKYLFRKEGQNVTLSCEQNLNHDAMYWYRQDPGQGLRLIYYSQIVNDFQKGDIAEGYSVSREKKESFPLTVTSAQKNPTAFYLCASGTGLSTDTQYFGPGTRLTVL.

This clonotype was picked up many times. This chain uses TRBV6-2 or TRBV6-3 with TRBJ2-7, with D perhaps assigned TRBD1 or TRBD2 (5 bases each). Germline lookup yields CDR1 MNHEY and CDR2 SVGEGT. CDR3 length: 15 residues. V dropped 5 bases and J dropped 2 bases, with 16 bases sitting between them. The CDR3 loop is CASSRTTASPYEQYF. For the CDR3, the DNA is TGTGCCAGCAGTCGGACAACGGCTAGCCCCTACGAGCAGTACTTC.

This clonotype was seen once. The chain links TRBV12-3 or TRBV12-4 to TRBJ1-6; D is unresolved. CDR3 length equals 13 residues. Trimming shortened V by 3 bases and J by 9 bases, and 9 bases separated the two germline ends. Written as DNA, the CDR3 is TGTGCCAGCAGTTTTTCAGATTCTTCACCCCTCCACTTT. The encoded protein is CASSFSDSSPLHF.

This clonotype was counted at least ten times. The chain recombines TRBV19 with TRBJ1-5; D unresolved. The germline V and J ends were trimmed by 3 bases and 0 bases, with 18 bases remaining between them. The CDR3 contains 18 residues. Per germline, CDR1 LNHDA and CDR2 SQIVND (reference sequence). CDR3 DNA: TGTGCCAGTAGTATGTGGAACATACCGCCTTATAGCAATCAGCCCCAGCATTTT. It translates to CASSMWNIPPYSNQPQHF.

The table lists this clonotype with many counts. V gene TRBV4-3 combines with J gene TRBJ2-5; D gene ambiguous. The CDR3 is 14 amino acids. V gave up 0 bases and J gave up 5 bases, with 10 bases separating them. Germline V lookup: CDR1 LGHNA, CDR2 YSLEER. The CDR3 loop is CASSQDDELETQYF. The CDR3 coding sequence is TGCGCCAGCAGCCAAGACGATGAATTGGAGACCCAGTACTTC.

This clonotype occurred many times. This chain links TRBV30 with TRBJ2-7; D not certain. The CDR3 covers 11 residues. V lost 2 bases to trimming and J lost 3 bases, with 5 bases between them. Germline V gene sequence: CDR1 GTSNPN, CDR2 SVGIG (reference sequence). CDR3 in amino acids: CAWSHGYEQYF. The CDR3 DNA sequence: TGTGCCTGGAGTCACGGCTACGAGCAGTACTTC.

This clonotype was seen at least ten times. This rearrangement joins TRBV6-5 to TRBJ2-2; D may be TRBD1 (6 bases). Per the germline V gene, CDR1 is MNHEY and CDR2 is SVGAGI. V shed 2 bases and J shed 6 bases, with 19 bases lying between them. The CDR3 extends over 17 amino acids. The CDR3 spells CASSYQQGEGNAGELFF. The CDR3 nucleotides are TGTGCCAGCAGTTACCAACAGGGCGAGGGCAACGCCGGGGAGCTGTTTTTT.

This clonotype was seen many times. The gene calls are TRBV7-2 and TRBJ2-7; TRBD1 aligns across 9 bases. V shed 4 bases, J shed 6 bases, and the junction held 10 bases outside the gene matches. The CDR3 is 15 amino acids. Germline V gene data show CDR1 as SGHTA and CDR2 as FQGNSA. Here the CDR3 reads CASSSTGTGIGEQYF. As DNA, the CDR3 is TGTGCCAGCAGCTCAACCGGGACAGGGATAGGCGAGCAGTACTTC.

This sequence joins TRBV6-2 or TRBV6-3 and TRBJ2-5; TRBD2 matches 9 bases. The CDR3 is made up of 15 amino acids. The J segment lost 5 bases and the V segment lost 4 bases, leaving 8 bases of the junction unmatched. The germline CDR1 and CDR2 sequences are MNHEY and SVGEGT. The CDR3 DNA sequence: TGTGCCAGCAGTTTACGACTAGCGGTCGTTGAGACCCAGTACTTC. Translating gives CASSLRLAVVETQYF.

V usage is TRBV27 and J usage is TRBJ2-2; the D gene could be TRBD1 or TRBD2 (5 bases each). CDR1 and CDR2 (germline): MNHEY, SMNVEV (reference sequence). V was trimmed by 10 bases and J by 6 bases, leaving 9 bases between them. CDR3 length: 11 residues. The CDR3 region has the DNA TGTGCCATTGGGACCGCCGGGGAGCTGTTTTTT. Translation: CAIGTAGELFF.

This clonotype was observed at least ten times. The chain is built from TRBV12-3 or TRBV12-4 and TRBJ2-5; D perhaps matches TRBD1 (6 bases). Trimming stripped 4 bases from V and 2 bases from J, with 11 bases between. The CDR3 length is 14 residues. The CDR3 DNA is TGTGCCAGCAGTTATTTGGACAGACAAGAGACCCAGTACTTC. This codes for CASSYLDRQETQYF.

This clonotype was seen many times. This rearrangement joins TRBV30 to TRBJ2-2, with D hard to call. Looked up from germline, CDR1 is GTSNPN and CDR2 is SVGIG (reference sequence). This CDR3 has 11 amino acids. Trimming left V 4 bases short and J 4 bases short, with 4 bases between. The CDR3 spells CAWTVTGELFF. CDR3 bases: TGTGCCTGGACAGTCACCGGGGAGCTGTTTTTT.

This clonotype was counted at least ten times. This chain uses TRBV6-2 or TRBV6-3 with TRBJ2-5; the D gene is possibly TRBD1 (5 bases). Germline assignment: CDR1 MNHEY and CDR2 SVGEGT. Trimming left V 4 bases short and J 5 bases short, with 8 bases between. The CDR3 runs to 12 residues. CDR3 protein: CASSSPGETQYF. CDR3 in DNA: TGTGCCAGCAGTTCACCAGGGGAGACCCAGTACTTC.

Ten or more counts support this clonotype. This chain connects TRBV28 to TRBJ1-2, with D tentatively TRBD1 (5 bases). From germline, CDR1 is MDHEN and CDR2 SYDVKM. The CDR3 consists of 12 residues. With 7 bases removed from V and 5 bases from J, the gap between germline ends came to 11 bases. CDR3 residues: CASTNGGYGYTF. The CDR3 region has the DNA TGTGCCAGCACCAATGGGGGGTATGGCTACACCTTC.

This clonotype was seen many times. This chain connects TRBV12-3 or TRBV12-4 to TRBJ1-2; D not resolved. The V end lost 4 bases, the J end lost 3 bases, and 9 bases lay between the germline ends. This CDR3 has 13 amino acids. This chain's CDR3 is CASSSSGYYGYTF. The CDR3 coding sequence is TGTGCCAGCAGTTCCAGCGGATACTATGGCTACACCTTC.

This clonotype was counted between two and nine times. The chain recombines TRBV3-1 with TRBJ2-7, with D possibly being TRBD1 (6 bases). This CDR3 contains 13 residues. The germline gives CDR1 LGHDT, CDR2 YNNKEL (reference sequence). Trimming removed 2 bases from V and 3 bases from J, with 8 bases in between. CDR3 coding DNA: TGTGCCAGCAGCCAACGGACAGACTACGAGCAGTACTTC. Protein sequence: CASSQRTDYEQYF.

The chain joins TRBV7-8 to TRBJ2-1, with 12 nucleotides matching TRBD2. Trimming removed 4 bases from V and 2 bases from J; junction bases left unmatched: 6. The V gene's germline CDR1 is SGHVS and CDR2 FQNEAQ. The CDR3 sequence is 17 residues long. The CDR3 loop reads CASSSPASGRAYNEQFF. CDR3 in DNA: TGTGCCAGCAGCTCCCCGGCTAGCGGGAGGGCCTACAATGAGCAGTTCTTC.

V usage is TRBV7-9 and J usage is TRBJ1-2; 7 bases are shared with TRBD1. The CDR3 loop spans 15 amino acids. Germline lookup yields CDR1 SEHNR and CDR2 FQNEAQ (reference sequence). Unmatched junction bases numbered 8, after V lost 5 bases and J lost 2 bases. CDR3 coding DNA: TGTGCCAGCAGCCAAGCAGCGGGACAGAACTATGGCTACACCTTC. This encodes CASSQAAGQNYGYTF.

This clonotype has a count of ten or more. The V gene is TRBV13, the J gene TRBJ1-1; D is perhaps TRBD1 (5 bases). This CDR3 has 13 residues. Germline V gene data show CDR1 as PRHDT and CDR2 as FYEKMQ (reference sequence). Trimming pared 5 bases from V and 10 bases from J, leaving 17 bases between. As DNA, the CDR3 is TGTGCCAGCAGCCCCGGGACTAGAAGTGGAGCTTTCTTT. Amino acids: CASSPGTRSGAFF.

Many counts were recorded for this clonotype. The chain recombines TRBV19 with TRBJ1-2; 9 bases line up with TRBD1. With 6 bases clipped from V and 7 bases from J, the junction kept 12 bases outside the gene matches. CDR3 length: 15 amino acids. The germline V gene has CDR1 LNHDA and CDR2 SQIVND (reference sequence). CDR3 protein: CASRSRDRDRRGYTF. CDR3 bases: TGTGCCAGTAGAAGCCGGGACAGGGATCGGCGTGGCTACACCTTC.

This clonotype came up many times. The chain is built from TRBV7-9 and TRBJ2-7, with D tentatively TRBD1 or TRBD2 (5 bases each). Germline loops: CDR1 SEHNR, CDR2 FQNEAQ (reference sequence). The V end was cut by 4 bases, the J end by 3 bases, with 13 bases between. The CDR3 has 14 residues. In DNA, the CDR3 is TGTGCCAGCAGCTCAGGGAGCCGAAACTACGAGCAGTACTTC. This codes for CASSSGSRNYEQYF.

At least ten counts were recorded for this clonotype. The chain has TRBV11-1 and TRBJ1-2; 10 bases align to TRBD1. The germline CDR1 and CDR2 sequences are SGHAT and FQDESV (reference sequence). CDR3 length equals 19 residues. The V gene end was trimmed by 5 bases and the J gene end by 0 bases; junction bases not matched to a gene: 15. The CDR3 spells CASSAQPGTGAETNYGYTF. The CDR3 DNA reads TGTGCCAGCAGCGCCCAACCCGGGACAGGGGCCGAAACTAACTATGGCTACACCTTC.

This clonotype has ten or more counts. The J gene is TRBJ1-5, the V gene TRBV12-3 or TRBV12-4, with a possible D match to TRBD1 (5 bases). With 5 bases removed from V and 3 bases from J, the gap between germline ends came to 20 bases. The CDR3 length is 17 residues. The CDR3 sequence: CASSPGPHQAYNQPQHF. Here the CDR3 DNA reads TGTGCCAGCAGTCCAGGGCCCCACCAAGCGTACAATCAGCCCCAGCATTTT.

The chain has TRBV12-3 or TRBV12-4 and TRBJ1-2; maybe TRBD1 (6 bases). Trimming left V 6 bases short and J 6 bases short, with 26 bases between. There are 17 residues in the CDR3. This CDR3 is CASSQEGRRGRVDGYTF. For the CDR3, the DNA is TGTGCCAGCAGCCAAGAGGGTCGCCGGGGGCGCGTCGATGGCTACACCTTC.

The CDR3 region is CASSRDSRLGMNTEAFF. CDR3 sequence (DNA): TGCGCCAGCAGCCGGGACAGCCGTTTAGGGATGAACACTGAAGCTTTCTTT. The V call is TRBV5-1, the J call TRBJ1-1; TRBD1 matches at 7 bases. V lost 4 bases and J lost 0; bases outside the gene matches: 12. Per germline, CDR1 SGHRS and CDR2 YFSETQ. This CDR3 spans 17 amino acids.

There are many counts of this clonotype. This sequence joins TRBV6-1 and TRBJ2-7; the match to TRBD1 covers 7 bases. CDR1 MNHNS and CDR2 SASEGT come from the germline V gene. Unmatched junction bases numbered 2, after V lost 3 bases and J lost 3 bases. The CDR3 is made up of 13 amino acids. The CDR3 is CASSEGQFYEQYF. The CDR3 DNA reads as TGTGCCAGCAGTGAGGGACAGTTCTACGAGCAGTACTTC.

This clonotype showed up many times. This chain links TRBV10-3 with TRBJ1-6; TRBD1 matches 8 bases. Per germline, CDR1 ENHRY and CDR2 SYGVKD. V was pared by 4 bases and J by 9 bases, with 11 bases of the junction left unmatched. The CDR3 loop spans 16 amino acids. The CDR3 nucleotides are TGTGCCATCAGTGGGTCGGACAGGGCCAAGGGTTCACCCCTCCACTTT. Protein product: CAISGSDRAKGSPLHF.